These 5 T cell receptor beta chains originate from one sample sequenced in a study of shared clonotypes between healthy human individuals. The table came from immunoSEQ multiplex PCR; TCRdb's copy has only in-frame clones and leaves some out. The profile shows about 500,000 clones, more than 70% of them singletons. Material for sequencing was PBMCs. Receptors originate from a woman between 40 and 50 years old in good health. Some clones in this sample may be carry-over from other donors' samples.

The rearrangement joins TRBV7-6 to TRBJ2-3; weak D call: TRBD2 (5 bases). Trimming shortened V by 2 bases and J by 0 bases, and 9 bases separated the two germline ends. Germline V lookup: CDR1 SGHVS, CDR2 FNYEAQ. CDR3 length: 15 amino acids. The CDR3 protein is CASSLLRASTDTQYF. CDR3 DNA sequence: TGTGCCAGCAGCTTATTGCGGGCTAGCACAGATACGCAGTATTTT.

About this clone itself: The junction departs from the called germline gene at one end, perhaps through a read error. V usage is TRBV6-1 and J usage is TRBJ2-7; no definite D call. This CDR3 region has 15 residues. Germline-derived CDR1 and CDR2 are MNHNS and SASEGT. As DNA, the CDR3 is TGTGCCAGCAGCGAAGCAGGTAGGGACTCCTACGAGCAGTACTTC. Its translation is CASSEAGRDSYEQYF.

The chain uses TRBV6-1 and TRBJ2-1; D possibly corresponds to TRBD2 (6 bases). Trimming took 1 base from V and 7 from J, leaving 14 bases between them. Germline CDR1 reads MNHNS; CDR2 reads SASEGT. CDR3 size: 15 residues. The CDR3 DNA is TGTGCCAGCAGTGAAGGTGGCCTAGCGCAGAATGAGCAGTTCTTC. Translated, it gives CASSEGGLAQNEQFF.

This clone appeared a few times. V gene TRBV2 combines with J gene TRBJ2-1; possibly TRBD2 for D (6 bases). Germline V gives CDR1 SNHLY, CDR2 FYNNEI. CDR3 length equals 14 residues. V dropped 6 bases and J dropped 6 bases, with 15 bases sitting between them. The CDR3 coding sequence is TGTGCCAGCAGGAGACTAGGGGAGTTCAATGAGCAGTTCTTC. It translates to CASRRLGEFNEQFF.

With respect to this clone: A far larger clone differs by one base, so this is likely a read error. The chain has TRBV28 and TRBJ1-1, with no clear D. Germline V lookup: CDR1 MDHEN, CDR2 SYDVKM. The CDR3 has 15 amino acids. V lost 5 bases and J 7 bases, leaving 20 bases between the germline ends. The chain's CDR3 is CASSPARGGMVEAFF. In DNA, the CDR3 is TGTGCCAGCAGTCCCGCCCGGGGTGGGATGGTTGAAGCTTTCTTT.